These T cell receptor beta chains were read from a single sample in a study of T-cell reconstitution after alpha-beta-depleted transplantation in children. TCRdb re-derived calls from the PCR reads in MiXCR, one entry per CDR3 protein. The table has about 500,000 distinct CDR3 sequences, about 33% seen once. The sequencing used PBMCs from the stem cell graft donor, collected from the stem cell graft. These receptors all come from a human donor who donated a stem cell graft to a child with aplastic anemia. CDR3s include the opening cysteine and the closing phenylalanine or tryptophan. A D gene is named only where the DNA matches it firmly. Clone size appears in some rows only: once, few, many, or a class for an expanded clone.

clone_size,j_call,d_call,v_call,cdr3_aa,cdr3_nt
.,TRBJ1-1,.,TRBV2,CASSKAFF,TGTGCCAGCAGTAAAGCTTTCTTT
once,TRBJ2-1,.,TRBV6-5,CASSYSPGDPRGEQFF,TGTGCCAGCAGTTACTCACCGGGAGATCCCCGGGGTGAGCAGTTCTTC
.,TRBJ1-5,.,TRBV12-3/TRBV12-4,CASSTRDQPQHF,TGTGCCAGCAGCACACGGGATCAGCCCCAGCATTTT
few,TRBJ2-1,.,TRBV6-5,CASSYSLASYNEQFF,TGTGCCAGCAGTTACTCACTAGCTTCATACAATGAGCAGTTCTTC
.,TRBJ2-1,TRBD2,TRBV29-1,CSFVAGGLNNEQFF,TGCAGCTTCGTAGCGGGAGGTCTCAACAATGAGCAGTTCTTC
.,TRBJ2-4,TRBD2,TRBV20-1,CSAKIAGGGKNIQYF,TGCAGTGCTAAAATAGCGGGGGGGGGCAAAAACATTCAGTACTTC
.,TRBJ1-2,.,TRBV20-1,CSASQRGGGQGYTF,TGCAGTGCTAGCCAGCGAGGGGGGGGGCAAGGCTACACCTTC
.,TRBJ2-7,.,TRBV4-3,CASSRSIDGYEQYF,TGCGCCAGCAGCCGCTCCATCGACGGTTACGAGCAGTACTTC
few,TRBJ1-5,.,TRBV16,CASSQNSPSNQPQHF,TGTGCCAGCAGCCAAAATTCACCGAGCAATCAGCCCCAGCATTTT
.,TRBJ2-5,.,TRBV7-9,CASSLAQGKETQYF,TGTGCCAGCAGCTTAGCGCAGGGGAAAGAGACCCAGTACTTC
.,TRBJ1-3,.,TRBV20-1,CSQEGPGNTIYF,TGCAGCCAAGAGGGCCCTGGAAACACCATATATTTT
.,TRBJ2-1,.,TRBV3-1,CASSQAASGAHEQFF,TGTGCCAGCAGCCAAGCGGCTTCCGGGGCCCATGAGCAGTTCTTC
few,TRBJ2-2,TRBD2,TRBV5-8,CASSSQREFTGELFF,TGTGCCAGCAGCTCACAGCGGGAGTTCACCGGGGAGCTGTTTTTT
.,TRBJ2-1,TRBD2,TRBV5-1,CASSWGLAGGGDYNEQFF,TGCGCCAGCAGCTGGGGACTAGCGGGAGGGGGAGACTACAATGAGCAGTTCTTC
.,TRBJ1-4,.,TRBV15,CATSRDRAISEKLFF,TGTGCCACCAGCAGAGACAGGGCTATAAGTGAAAAACTGTTTTTT
.,TRBJ1-6,.,TRBV20-1,CSARSSPARNSPLHF,TGCAGTGCTAGAAGTTCACCGGCCCGGAATTCACCCCTCCACTTT
few,TRBJ2-7,.,TRBV20-1,CSADPGAYEQYF,TGCAGTGCTGACCCGGGGGCGTACGAGCAGTACTTC
few,TRBJ2-5,TRBD2,TRBV5-6,CASRPLVREGLETQYF,TGTGCCAGCAGACCTTTGGTTCGGGAGGGCCTAGAGACCCAGTACTTC
few,TRBJ2-3,.,TRBV5-5,CASSLDFFTDTQYF,TGTGCCAGCAGCCTGGACTTTTTCACAGATACGCAGTATTTT
.,TRBJ1-1,.,TRBV20-1,CSARPDRLSYTEAFF,TGCAGTGCTAGACCCGACAGGCTTTCATACACTGAAGCTTTCTTT
.,TRBJ1-1,.,TRBV12-5,CASGLIWNTEAFF,TGTGCTAGTGGTTTGATTTGGAACACTGAAGCTTTCTTT
few,TRBJ2-1,TRBD1,TRBV6-1,CASTVGTGGAEQFF,TGTGCCAGCACCGTCGGGACAGGGGGCGCTGAGCAGTTCTTC
.,TRBJ1-1,.,TRBV24-1,CATSVPLGGLTEAFF,TGTGCCACCAGTGTACCCTTAGGTGGACTTACTGAAGCTTTCTTT
.,TRBJ1-1,TRBD1,TRBV6-2/TRBV6-3,CASSTRQGGTEAFF,TGTGCCAGCAGTACCCGACAGGGAGGCACTGAAGCTTTCTTT
few,TRBJ1-1,.,TRBV6-1,CATRPRAYTEAFF,TGTGCCACCCGCCCCCGGGCGTACACTGAAGCTTTCTTT
.,TRBJ2-6,.,TRBV12-3/TRBV12-4,CASSTVRGSGANVLTF,TGTGCCAGCAGTACCGTGAGGGGGTCAGGGGCCAACGTCCTGACTTTC
.,TRBJ1-1,.,TRBV29-1,CSAKVGSGNTEAFF,TGCAGCGCCAAGGTCGGTTCGGGGAACACTGAAGCTTTCTTT
.,TRBJ2-4,TRBD2,TRBV4-2,CASSQDVLAVKNIQYF,TGTGCCAGCAGCCAAGATGTCCTAGCGGTCAAAAACATTCAGTACTTC
few,TRBJ2-1,TRBD1,TRBV11-2,CASSIQSHQGGTGYNEQFF,TGTGCCAGCAGCATCCAAAGCCATCAAGGGGGGACAGGCTACAATGAGCAGTTCTTC
.,TRBJ2-5,.,TRBV6-2/TRBV6-3,CASIRQIQETQYF,TGTGCCAGCATCCGACAGATTCAAGAGACCCAGTACTTC
few,TRBJ2-2,TRBD2,TRBV29-1,CSVARAGRTGELFF,TGCAGCGTTGCTCGAGCGGGGCGAACCGGGGAGCTGTTTTTT
many,TRBJ2-7,TRBD2,TRBV20-1,CSARGLADYEQYF,TGCAGTGCTAGGGGACTAGCGGACTACGAGCAGTACTTC